This T cell receptor beta chain came from a study of T cells expressing NK-cell markers. cDNA encoding TCR beta was synthesized via 5'RACE template switching incorporating UMIs. TCRdb re-called the 5' RACE reads; every CDR3 protein appears as one record, without DNA. Its listing shows about 380,000 distinct CDR3 sequences. Worth noting for this clonotype: Its antigen is unknown.

The CDR3 length is 16 residues. General study findings and limits: In a few donors, dominant clonotypes made up about 28.3-65% of CD3+CD56-NKG2C+ cells.

The specimen sequenced was blood T cells: a sorted CD56 or NKG2C T cell subset, CD4+ or CD8+ T cells, or bulk PBMC T cells (not recorded which). The chain recombines TRBV12-3 or TRBV12-4 with TRBJ1-4. The source is a man aged 18-70 years in good health. The CDR3 is CASSLVYTVGSEKLFF.